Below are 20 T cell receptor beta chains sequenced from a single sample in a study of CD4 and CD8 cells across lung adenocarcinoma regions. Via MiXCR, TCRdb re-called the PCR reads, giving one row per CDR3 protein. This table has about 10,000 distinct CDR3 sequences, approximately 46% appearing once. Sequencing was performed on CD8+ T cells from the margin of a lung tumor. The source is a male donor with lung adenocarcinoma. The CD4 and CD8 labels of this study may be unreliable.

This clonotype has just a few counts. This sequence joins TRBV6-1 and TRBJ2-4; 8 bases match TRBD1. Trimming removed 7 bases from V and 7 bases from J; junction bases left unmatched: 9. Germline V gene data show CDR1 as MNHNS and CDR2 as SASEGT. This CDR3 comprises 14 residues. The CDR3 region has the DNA TGTGCCAGCACCCCGGACAGGGTTTCGAACATTCAGTACTTC. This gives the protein CASTPDRVSNIQYF.

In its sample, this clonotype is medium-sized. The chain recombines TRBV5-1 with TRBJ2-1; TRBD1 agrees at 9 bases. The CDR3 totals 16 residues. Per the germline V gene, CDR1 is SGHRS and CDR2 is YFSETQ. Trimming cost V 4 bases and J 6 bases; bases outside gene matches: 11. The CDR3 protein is CASSPGTGTGRNEQFF. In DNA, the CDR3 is TGCGCCAGCAGCCCTGGGACCGGGACAGGGCGCAATGAGCAGTTCTTC. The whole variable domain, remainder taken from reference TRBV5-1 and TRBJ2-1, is KAGVTQTPRYLIKTRGQQVTLSCSPISGHRSVSWYQQTPGQGLQFLFEYFSETQRNKGNFPGRFSGRQFSNSRSEMNVSTLELGDSALYLCASSPGTGTGRNEQFFGPGTRLTVL.

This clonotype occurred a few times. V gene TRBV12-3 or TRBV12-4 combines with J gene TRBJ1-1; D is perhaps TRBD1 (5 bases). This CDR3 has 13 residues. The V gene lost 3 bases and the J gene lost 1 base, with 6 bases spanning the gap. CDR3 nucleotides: TGTGCCAGCAGTTTGGGACCGAACACTGAAGCTTTCTTT. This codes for CASSLGPNTEAFF.

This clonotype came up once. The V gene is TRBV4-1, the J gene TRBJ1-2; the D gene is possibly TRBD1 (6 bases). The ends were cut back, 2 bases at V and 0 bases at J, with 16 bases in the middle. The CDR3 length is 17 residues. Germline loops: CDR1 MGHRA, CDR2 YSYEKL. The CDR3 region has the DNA TGCGCCAGCAGCCAATCAACAGGGTTTGTCGCTAACTATGGCTACACCTTC. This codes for CASSQSTGFVANYGYTF.

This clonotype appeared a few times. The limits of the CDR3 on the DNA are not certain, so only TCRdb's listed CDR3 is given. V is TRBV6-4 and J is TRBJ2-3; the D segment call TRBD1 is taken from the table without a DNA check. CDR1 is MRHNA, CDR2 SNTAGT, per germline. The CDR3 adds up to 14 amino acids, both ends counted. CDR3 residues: CASSDSWGAGTQYF.

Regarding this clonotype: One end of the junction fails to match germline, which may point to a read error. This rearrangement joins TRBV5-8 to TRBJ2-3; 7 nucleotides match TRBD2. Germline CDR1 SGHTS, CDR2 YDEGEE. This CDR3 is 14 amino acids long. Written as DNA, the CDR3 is TGTGCGGGGAGCGGGGCCGGAGACCGAGATACCCAGTACTTT. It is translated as CAGSGAGDRDTQYF.

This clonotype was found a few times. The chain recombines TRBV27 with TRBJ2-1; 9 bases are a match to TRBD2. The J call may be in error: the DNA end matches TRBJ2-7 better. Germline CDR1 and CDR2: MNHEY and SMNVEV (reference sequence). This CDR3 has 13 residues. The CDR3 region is CASSWAGGFEQYF. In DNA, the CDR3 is TGTGCCAGCAGTTGGGCGGGAGGGTTCGAGCAGTACTTC.

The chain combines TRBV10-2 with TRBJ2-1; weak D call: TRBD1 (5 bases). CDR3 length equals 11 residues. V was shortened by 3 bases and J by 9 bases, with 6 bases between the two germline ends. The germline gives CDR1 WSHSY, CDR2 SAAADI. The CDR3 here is CASSERGEQFF. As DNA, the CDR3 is TGCGCCAGCAGTGAAAGGGGTGAGCAGTTCTTC.

The CDR3 is CASRLTGNYGYTF. CDR3 DNA: TGTGCCAGCAGACTAACGGGGAACTATGGCTACACCTTC. The chain links TRBV6-1 to TRBJ1-2; D not certain. Trimming removed 6 bases from V and 2 bases from J, with 10 bases in between. This CDR3 has 13 amino acids. Germline V gene lookup returns CDR1 MNHNS and CDR2 SASEGT.

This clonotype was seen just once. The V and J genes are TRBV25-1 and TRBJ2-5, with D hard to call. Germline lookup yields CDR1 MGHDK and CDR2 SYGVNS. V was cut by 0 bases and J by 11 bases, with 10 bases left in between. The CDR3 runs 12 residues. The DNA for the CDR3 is TGTGCCAGCAGTGAATATCAGGACGCGCAGTACTTC. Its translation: CASSEYQDAQYF.

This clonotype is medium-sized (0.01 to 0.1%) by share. CDR3 sequence (DNA): TGTGCCAGCTGGTCCCAAGAAAGTGGGGCCAACGTCCTGACTTTC. Protein: CASWSQESGANVLTF. The chain has TRBV25-1 and TRBJ2-6; D remains ambiguous. Germline V gene sequence: CDR1 MGHDK, CDR2 SYGVNS. The CDR3 spans 15 residues. With 8 bases removed from V and 3 bases from J, the gap between germline ends came to 14 bases.

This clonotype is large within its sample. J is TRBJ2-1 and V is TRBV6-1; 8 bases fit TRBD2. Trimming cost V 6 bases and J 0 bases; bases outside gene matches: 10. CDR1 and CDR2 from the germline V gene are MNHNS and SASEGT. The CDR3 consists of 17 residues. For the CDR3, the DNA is TGTGCCAGCAGGGGTGGAGCGGGGGCCAACTCCTACAATGAGCAGTTCTTC. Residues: CASRGGAGANSYNEQFF.

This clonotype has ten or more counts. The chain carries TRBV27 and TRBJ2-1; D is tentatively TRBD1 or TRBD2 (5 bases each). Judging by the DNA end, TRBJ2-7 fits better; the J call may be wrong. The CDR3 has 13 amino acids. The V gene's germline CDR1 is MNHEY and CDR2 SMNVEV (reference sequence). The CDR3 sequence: CASKPAGRAEQYF. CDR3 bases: TGTGCCAGCAAACCGGCAGGGAGAGCCGAGCAGTACTTC.

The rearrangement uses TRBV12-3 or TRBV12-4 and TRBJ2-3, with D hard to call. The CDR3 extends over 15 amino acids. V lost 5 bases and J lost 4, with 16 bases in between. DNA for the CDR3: TGTGCCAGCAGTGCAGACCAGCTAAGCCCAGATACGCAGTATTTT. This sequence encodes CASSADQLSPDTQYF.

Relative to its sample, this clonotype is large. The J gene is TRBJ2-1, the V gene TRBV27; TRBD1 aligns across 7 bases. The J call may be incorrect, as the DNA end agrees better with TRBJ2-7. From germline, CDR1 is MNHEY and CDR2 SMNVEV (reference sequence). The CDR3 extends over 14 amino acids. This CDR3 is CASRSGDSLGEQYF. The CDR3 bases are TGTGCCAGCAGGTCCGGGGACAGCCTGGGCGAGCAGTACTTC.

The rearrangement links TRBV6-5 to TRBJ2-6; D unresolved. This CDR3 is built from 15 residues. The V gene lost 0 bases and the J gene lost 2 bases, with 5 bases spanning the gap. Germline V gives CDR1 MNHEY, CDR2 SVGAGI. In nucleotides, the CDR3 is TGTGCCAGCAGTTACTCGTTAGCTGGGGCCAACGTCCTGACTTTC. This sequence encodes CASSYSLAGANVLTF.

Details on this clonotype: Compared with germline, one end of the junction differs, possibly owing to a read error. The CDR3 sequence: CASSYTTGRGAQFF. CDR3 in DNA: TGTGCCAGCAGTTACACGACTGGCCGCGGTGCGCAGTTTTTT. This chain joins TRBV6-5 and TRBJ2-3; D ambiguous. From germline, CDR1 is MNHEY and CDR2 SVGAGI. This CDR3 contains 14 residues.

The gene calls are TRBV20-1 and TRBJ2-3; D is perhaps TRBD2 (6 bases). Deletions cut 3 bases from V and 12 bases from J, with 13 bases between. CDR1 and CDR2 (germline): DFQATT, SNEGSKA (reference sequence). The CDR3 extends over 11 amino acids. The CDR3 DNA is TGCAGTGCTAGGGCGGGGAGTTCCCAGTATTTT. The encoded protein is CSARAGSSQYF.

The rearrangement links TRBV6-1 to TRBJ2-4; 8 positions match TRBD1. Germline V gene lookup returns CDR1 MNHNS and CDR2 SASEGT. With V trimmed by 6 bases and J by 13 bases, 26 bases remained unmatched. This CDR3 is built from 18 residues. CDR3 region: CASRGQGTGGGGKNTQYF. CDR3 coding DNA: TGTGCCAGCAGAGGACAGGGCACAGGAGGGGGAGGCAAAAACACCCAGTACTTC.

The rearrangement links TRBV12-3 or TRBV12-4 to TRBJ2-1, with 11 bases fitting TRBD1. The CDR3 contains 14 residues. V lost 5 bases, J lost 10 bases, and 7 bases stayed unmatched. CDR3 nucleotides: TGTGCCAGCAGTGGGGGACAGGGGGGTTTGGAGCAGTTCTTC. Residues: CASSGGQGGLEQFF.